The T cell receptor beta chain under discussion was sequenced for a study of Ad26.COV2.S vaccination and SARS-CoV-2 variants. Some clones are missing from TCRdb's copy, which holds only in-frame ones; the method was immunoSEQ multiplex PCR. This table holds over 300,000 clones, around 82% found once. V was shortened by 3 bases and J by 1 base, with 8 bases between the two germline ends. Looked up from germline, CDR1 is SGHRS and CDR2 is YFSETQ. This CDR3 comprises 13 residues. The treatment: some 20 received Ad26.COV2.S at low or high dose, single or two shots; several received placebo; per-sample allocation not given. At day 63 after the first vaccine or placebo injection, samples were drawn.

This TCR was sampled from a person aged 18 to 65 who received the Ad26.COV2.S COVID-19 vaccine or a placebo. This chain uses TRBV5-1 with TRBJ2-7; D unclear. Sequenced here: peripheral blood, sampled in a trial of Ad26.COV2.S vaccine versus placebo. CDR3 coding DNA: TGCGCCAGCAGCTCGGACGGATCCTACGAGCAGTACTTC. Translating it yields CASSSDGSYEQYF.